This T cell receptor beta chain was observed in a study of T-cell memory formation after mild COVID-19. Study results and caveats: Whereas later expanders leaned CD4+, clones contracting day 15 to 85 showed a balanced CD4/CD8 makeup. For contracting clones, CD4+ ones sat mainly in CM and EM, CD8+ in EMRA.

In this sample, this clonotype turned up a few times. The antigen remains unidentified. J gave up 5 bases and V 1 base, and 8 bases lay outside the gene matches. The CDR3 runs 16 residues. Germline V gene sequence: CDR1 SGHTA, CDR2 FQGNSA. From the 5' RACE reads, TCRdb called clonotypes with MiXCR, one entry per CDR3 protein. The sample holds approximately 54,000 distinct CDR3 sequences, approximately 12% seen once. The clonotype was recovered from a man aged 18 to 30 who had mild COVID-19 (a few samples of this study predate the infection). Cell type and time point are not known. The sequenced sample was PBMCs or a T cell subset sorted from them (not recorded which). This chain joins TRBV7-2 and TRBJ2-1, with TRBD2 matching 7 bases. The CDR3 loop reads CASSLVPPGLHNEQFF. DNA of the CDR3: TGTGCCAGCAGCTTAGTACCGCCGGGACTACACAATGAGCAGTTCTTC.